This is a list of T cell receptor beta chains from one sample in a study of blood T cell repertoires in COVID-19. Clones were read by immunoSEQ multiplex PCR, and TCRdb kept only the in-frame ones, dropping some. The table shows about 86,000 clones, with over 80% occurring only once. Sequencing input: peripheral blood. Receptor source: a woman aged 80 or over with active or convalescent COVID-19. Both conserved end residues are part of each CDR3. The order of the fields is J gene, clone size, V gene, D gene, CDR3 protein, CDR3 DNA. D genes are given only for firm matches. Expanded clones get a size class; other rows say once, few or many, or leave the size out.

J: TRBJ2-5
size: -
V: TRBV29-1
D: -
CDR3: CSAGTGEETQYF
DNA: TGCAGCGCCGGGACGGGGGAGGAGACCCAGTACTTC

J: TRBJ2-7
size: once
V: TRBV11-2
D: -
CDR3: CASSLFSSSYEQYF
DNA: TGTGCCAGCAGCTTATTTTCCAGCTCCTACGAGCAGTACTTC

J: TRBJ1-3
size: -
V: TRBV15
D: -
CDR3: CATSRDRGSSGNTIYF
DNA: TGTGCCACCAGCAGAGATCGTGGGAGCTCTGGAAACACCATATATTTT

J: TRBJ1-1
size: -
V: TRBV15
D: -
CDR3: CATSADRNTEAFF
DNA: TGTGCCACCAGCGCCGACAGGAACACTGAAGCTTTCTTT

J: TRBJ1-5
size: -
V: TRBV28
D: -
CDR3: CASSSLGGIPGGQPQHF
DNA: TGTGCCAGCAGTTCCCTCGGCGGGATACCCGGGGGTCAGCCCCAGCATTTT

J: TRBJ1-1
size: -
V: TRBV5-1
D: -
CDR3: CASSWGGDTEAFF
DNA: TGCGCCAGCAGCTGGGGAGGGGACACTGAAGCTTTCTTT

J: TRBJ2-1
size: -
V: TRBV29-1
D: -
CDR3: CSVHRDSFYEQFF
DNA: TGCAGCGTTCACCGGGACTCCTTTTATGAGCAGTTCTTC

J: TRBJ2-7
size: -
V: TRBV5-1
D: TRBD2
CDR3: CASSFTGGNYEQYF
DNA: TGCGCCAGCAGCTTCACGGGGGGTAACTACGAGCAGTACTTC

J: TRBJ1-1
size: once
V: TRBV15
D: TRBD1
CDR3: CATSRDRGQLLNTEAFF
DNA: TGTGCCACCAGCCGCGACAGGGGACAACTCTTGAACACTGAAGCTTTCTTT

J: TRBJ1-6
size: -
V: TRBV7-2
D: -
CDR3: CASSTGQSYNSPLHF
DNA: TGTGCCAGCAGCACTGGGCAGAGCTATAATTCACCCCTCCACTTT

J: TRBJ1-1
size: -
V: TRBV3-1/TRBV3-2
D: -
CDR3: CASSPYRDAEAFF
DNA: TGTGCCAGCAGCCCCTACAGGGACGCTGAAGCTTTCTTT

J: TRBJ2-7
size: once
V: TRBV19
D: TRBD2
CDR3: CASSITGTSEKQYF
DNA: TGTGCCAGTAGTATTACCGGGACTAGCGAGAAGCAGTACTTC

J: TRBJ2-5
size: few
V: TRBV19
D: -
CDR3: CASSIRGLQETQYF
DNA: TGTGCCAGTAGTATTCGGGGTCTCCAAGAGACCCAGTACTTC

J: TRBJ2-5
size: -
V: TRBV3-1/TRBV3-2
D: -
CDR3: CASSQGGGQETQYF
DNA: TGTGCCAGCAGCCAAGGAGGGGGCCAAGAGACCCAGTACTTC

J: TRBJ1-6
size: -
V: TRBV27
D: -
CDR3: CASSSRGRVNNSPLHF
DNA: TGTGCCAGCAGTTCCCGTGGCAGGGTGAATAATTCACCCCTCCACTTT